This TCR beta chain appears in the sequencing data of a study of Ad26.COV2.S vaccination and SARS-CoV-2 variants. Whole-study context: Donor got 5x10^10 or 1x10^11 viral particles of Ad26.COV2.S.

Regarding treatment: approximately 18 received Ad26.COV2.S at low or high dose, single or two shots; about 5 received placebo; per-sample allocation not given. The investigators took samples on day 63 after the first vaccine or placebo injection. An adult donor aged 18-55 years was enrolled in Boston. The administered vaccine (an Ad26 vector) expressed Wuhan-strain SARS-CoV-2 spike. The CDR3 is 16 residues long. Germline CDR1 is SEHNR and CDR2 is FQNEAQ (reference sequence). Trimming removed 1 base from V and 0 bases from J, with 13 bases in between. With regard to this clone: The antigen is not known.

Study-wide results and caveats: It was vaccine recipients, not placebo recipients, who had the higher spike-specific TCR breadth.

Clones were read by immunoSEQ multiplex PCR, and TCRdb kept only the in-frame ones, dropping some. The data hold 380,000 or so clones, with around 89% observed a single time. The rearrangement links TRBV7-9 to TRBJ2-7; D tentatively reads TRBD1 or TRBD2 (5 bases each). Sequenced material: peripheral blood, taken in a trial of Ad26.COV2.S vaccine versus placebo. The source is a person between 18 and 59 years old who received the Ad26.COV2.S COVID-19 vaccine or a placebo. DNA of the CDR3: TGTGCCAGCAGCTTAGTGGTGGCAGGGAGCTCCTACGAGCAGTACTTC. Protein sequence: CASSLVVAGSSYEQYF.